This T cell receptor beta chain was identified in a study of T cell changes during pregnancy in multiple sclerosis. Clones were sequenced by immunoSEQ multiplex PCR, and TCRdb holds only the in-frame ones, with some missing. The sample has 30,000 to 40,000 clones; 91% are singletons. The CDR3 runs to 15 residues. Germline V gene lookup returns CDR1 MGHRA and CDR2 YSYEKL. After removal of 4 bases from V and 6 bases from J, the junction contained 7 bases not matched to a gene. The specimen comprised CD8+ T cells from peripheral blood mononuclear cells, sampled in the second trimester of pregnancy. This chain joins TRBV4-1 and TRBJ2-3; 10 positions agree with TRBD1. The receptor was derived from a female donor with multiple sclerosis, enrolled in a pregnancy study. The CDR3, as DNA: TGCGCCAGCAGCCCCGACAGGGGGCGCATGGATACGCAGTATTTT. It is translated as CASSPDRGRMDTQYF.